What follows describes a single T cell receptor beta chain. Its antigen remains unidentified. This record belongs to a study of CD4+ T cells in melanoma. Between the trimmed V and J ends, which lost 7 bases and 2 bases, there was a span of 15 bases. The CDR3 is 15 amino acids. Germline lookup yields CDR1 SEHNR and CDR2 FQNEAQ (reference sequence). Libraries were prepared by immunoSEQ multiplex PCR; TCRdb keeps only in-frame clonotypes and omits some of them. The sample lists about 21,000 clones, about 77% occurring once. General study results and limits: Reportedly, melanoma neoantigen-specific CD4+ T cells showed varied differentiation states. CD8+ T cell, macrophage and B cell function reportedly correlated with neoantigen-specific CD4+ T cells.

This sequence joins TRBV7-9 and TRBJ2-1, with D maybe TRBD2 (6 bases). This TCR was recovered from a human donor with melanoma. Written as DNA, the CDR3 is TGTGCCAGCACCATGGGTGGGGGGACCTACAATGAGCAGTTCTTC. Amino acid sequence: CASTMGGGTYNEQFF.